The 18 T cell receptor beta chains below were found in one sample sequenced in a study of T cell responses to AZD1222 COVID-19 vaccine (dated by TCRdb to about 2021). The sample's time point label, in plain terms: baseline before first vaccination. The library came from the immunoSEQ multiplex PCR assay. TCRdb carries this immuneACCESS record with in-frame sequences only. Its versions omit some clonotypes, under half of them owing to an unresolved V gene in the studies checked, with the rest unexplained. The sample yields roughly 120,000 clones; around 87% were counted once. The ten biggest clones cover roughly 5.2% of the sample. The sequencing here drew on peripheral blood, taken on day 0 of AZD1222 vaccination. Receptors originate from an adult in good health.

The gene calls are TRBV10-3 and TRBJ1-1; TRBD1 matches 7 bases. V dropped 8 bases and J dropped 2; count of bases not matched to a gene: 5. The CDR3 covers 13 residues. CDR1 ENHRY and CDR2 SYGVKD come from the germline V gene. CDR3 sequence: CAIPPGGNTEAFF. In DNA form, the CDR3 reads TGTGCCATCCCCCCAGGGGGAAACACTGAAGCTTTCTTT.

This clone was counted a few times. V and J are TRBV11-2 and TRBJ1-2; D is possibly TRBD1 (5 bases). Germline-derived CDR1 and CDR2 are SGHAT and FQNNGV. The ends were cut back, 0 bases at V and 5 bases at J, with 13 bases in the middle. The CDR3 is made up of 15 amino acids. The DNA for the CDR3 is TGTGCCAGCAGCTTAGAGCAGGGCGCGACTTATGGCTACACCTTC. This translates into CASSLEQGATYGYTF.

This clone was counted once. V and J are TRBV2 and TRBJ2-3, with no clear D. The CDR3 length is 11 residues. Germline assignment: CDR1 SNHLY and CDR2 FYNNEI. V was pared by 5 bases and J by 3 bases, with 3 bases between. CDR3 in amino acids: CASSPTDTQYF. CDR3 bases: TGTGCCAGCAGTCCAACAGATACGCAGTATTTT.

This rearrangement joins TRBV28 to TRBJ1-6; a possible D gene is TRBD1 (5 bases). The V gene's germline CDR1 is MDHEN and CDR2 SYDVKM. The CDR3 totals 16 residues. The V end lost 4 bases, the J end lost 4 bases, and 14 bases lay between the germline ends. DNA for the CDR3: TGTGCCAGCAGTTATGTTGCAGCAGGGTATAATTCACCCCTCCACTTT. Protein: CASSYVAAGYNSPLHF.

The CDR3 nucleotides read TGTGCCAGCAGTTTAACCACCGGTGTTGAAGCTTTCTTT. It is translated as CASSLTTGVEAFF. The J gene is TRBJ1-1, the V gene TRBV28; D unresolved. The CDR3 extends over 13 amino acids. The V gene's germline CDR1 is MDHEN and CDR2 SYDVKM. V was trimmed by 2 bases and J by 7 bases, leaving 11 bases between them.

The V and J genes are TRBV7-2 and TRBJ1-1, with D uncertain. V lost 2 bases and J 1 base, leaving 11 bases between the germline ends. The CDR3 covers 15 residues. Germline CDR1 is SGHTA and CDR2 is FQGNSA. In nucleotides, the CDR3 is TGTGCCAGCAGCTTATGGCCGGGGTCGAACACTGAAGCTTTCTTT. Translation gives CASSLWPGSNTEAFF.

The table lists this clone with a count of one. The rearrangement links TRBV18 to TRBJ1-5; a weak D match, TRBD1 (5 bases). Germline V gene lookup returns CDR1 KGHSH and CDR2 LQKENI. The CDR3 covers 16 residues. V was cut by 3 bases and J by 2 bases, with 14 bases left in between. The CDR3 loop reads CASSPAGGAGNQPQHF. CDR3 DNA sequence: TGTGCCAGCTCACCGGCGGGGGGAGCGGGCAATCAGCCCCAGCATTTT.

A word on this clone: The same CDR3 also results from other DNA sequences found in this sample. CDR3 sequence: CASSLGGSGELFF. Written as DNA, the CDR3 is TGTGCCAGCAGCTTAGGAGGTAGCGGGGAGCTGTTTTTT. This chain connects TRBV7-2 to TRBJ2-2, with D unresolved. Germline CDR1 reads SGHTA; CDR2 reads FQGNSA. CDR3 length: 13 residues. Trimming shortened V by 1 base and J by 7 bases, and 7 bases separated the two germline ends.

The chain recombines TRBV15 with TRBJ1-2; 8 nucleotides match TRBD1. Germline V gives CDR1 LNHNV, CDR2 YYDKDF (reference sequence). CDR3 size: 16 residues. V lost 5 bases to trimming and J lost 4 bases; unmatched junction nucleotides: 12. CDR3 sequence (DNA): TGTGCCACCAGCCGTACTAAAGGACAGGGTCGCTATGGCTACACCTTC. Residues: CATSRTKGQGRYGYTF.

V usage is TRBV28 and J usage is TRBJ1-6, with D perhaps TRBD1 (5 bases). The CDR3 has 13 residues. The V end was cut by 8 bases, the J end by 6 bases, with 11 bases between. The germline gives CDR1 MDHEN, CDR2 SYDVKM. As DNA, the CDR3 is TGTGCCAGCGAAGACAGCCTTAATTCACCCCTCCACTTT. As protein: CASEDSLNSPLHF.

This sequence joins TRBV7-8 and TRBJ1-5, with a weak D call TRBD1 (6 bases). The V and J ends lost 6 bases and 4 bases respectively, with 16 bases between them. The CDR3 contains 15 residues. CDR1 is SGHVS, CDR2 FQNEAQ, per germline. This CDR3 is CASREDWGQNQPQHF. The CDR3 DNA follows: TGTGCCAGCAGGGAAGATTGGGGGCAAAATCAGCCCCAGCATTTT.

The gene calls are TRBV4-3 and TRBJ2-1; 9 positions agree with TRBD2. V shed 1 base and J 1 base; nucleotides not matched to a gene: 8. Germline V gene lookup returns CDR1 LGHNA and CDR2 YSLEER. The CDR3 length is 18 residues. The CDR3 protein is CASSQAHKAGGSYNEQFF. DNA for the CDR3: TGCGCCAGCAGCCAAGCCCATAAAGCGGGGGGTTCCTACAATGAGCAGTTCTTC.

This clone is a singleton in its sample. The chain joins TRBV7-8 to TRBJ1-1; a possible D gene is TRBD1 (5 bases). Germline lookup yields CDR1 SGHVS and CDR2 FQNEAQ. This CDR3 is built from 16 residues. V dropped 5 bases and J dropped 0 bases, with 16 bases sitting between them. CDR3 amino acids: CASSAQPGPMNTEAFF. The CDR3 DNA is TGTGCCAGCAGCGCCCAACCGGGACCGATGAACACTGAAGCTTTCTTT.

The rearrangement uses TRBV21-1 and TRBJ2-1; the table's D call of TRBD1 was not tested on the DNA. TRBV21-1 is noted as a pseudogene. The CDR3 has 12 residues. The CDR3 sequence is CASADRDNEQFF. DNA for the CDR3: TGTGCCAGCGCCGACAGGGACAATGAGCAGTTCTTC.

The genes are TRBV9 and TRBJ1-2, with D unclear. The CDR3 consists of 14 residues. V lost 4 bases and J lost 4, with 14 bases in between. Germline V CDR1 and CDR2: SGDLS, YYNGEE. CDR3 coding DNA: TGTGCCAGCAGCCCTCGGACCGCCCTCTATGGCTACACCTTC. Encoded protein: CASSPRTALYGYTF.

This sequence joins TRBV19 and TRBJ1-3, with 8 bases matching TRBD1. The junction had 2 bases not matched to a gene; V was cut back by 5 bases and J by 2 bases. Germline values: CDR1 LNHDA, CDR2 SQIVND (reference sequence). The CDR3 covers 14 residues. The chain's CDR3 is CASSRQGTGNTIYF. DNA for the CDR3: TGTGCCAGTAGTCGACAGGGGACTGGAAACACCATATATTTT. Full variable domain (missing parts from reference TRBV19 and TRBJ1-3): DGGITQSPKYLFRKEGQNVTLSCEQNLNHDAMYWYRQDPGQGLRLIYYSQIVNDFQKGDIAEGYSVSREKKESFPLTVTSAQKNPTAFYLCASSRQGTGNTIYFGEGSWLTVV.

The chain joins TRBV5-1 to TRBJ2-7; 10 nucleotides agree with TRBD2. V was clipped by 5 bases and J by 3 bases; unmatched bases: 11. Germline CDR1 and CDR2: SGHRS and YFSETQ. The CDR3 runs to 16 residues. The CDR3 DNA is TGCGCCAGCAGAAGCCTCACTAGCGGGGAGGTCTACGAGCAGTACTTC. This codes for CASRSLTSGEVYEQYF.

This clone was seen a single time. The rearrangement uses TRBV5-1 and TRBJ2-7; D tentatively fits TRBD1 or TRBD2 (5 bases each). This CDR3 spans 14 amino acids. The V gene's germline CDR1 is SGHRS and CDR2 YFSETQ. Trimming pared 0 bases from V and 5 bases from J, leaving 12 bases between. CDR3 amino acids: CASSLGQGADEQYF. As DNA, the CDR3 is TGCGCCAGCAGCTTGGGGCAGGGAGCTGACGAGCAGTACTTC.